Listed here is a single T cell receptor (beta chain). This sample is part of a study of blood T cell repertoires in COVID-19. Study information: T cells, B-cell-depleted T cells, or PBMCs supplied cDNA or gDNA.

Only in-frame clones appear in the TCRdb table, and some are missing; sequencing was by immunoSEQ multiplex PCR. The sample lists tens of thousands of clones, 80% to 90% seen once, with about 8% in the top ten. This CDR3 spans 11 amino acids. The germline CDR1 and CDR2 sequences are SGHAT and FQNNGV. Trimming stripped 5 bases from V and 3 bases from J, with 4 bases between. The sequence was obtained from a woman between 65 and 79 years old with acute or convalescent COVID-19. The chain has TRBV11-2 and TRBJ2-5; D call uncertain. Sequencing input: peripheral blood. The CDR3 sequence: CASSLKETQYF. For the CDR3, the DNA is TGTGCCAGCAGCCTAAAAGAGACCCAGTACTTC. Variable domain in full (rest from reference TRBV11-2 and TRBJ2-5): EAGVAQSPRYKIIEKRQSVAFWCNPISGHATLYWYQQILGQGPKLLIQFQNNGVVDDSQLPKDRFSAERLKGVDSTLKIQPAKLEDSAVYLCASSLKETQYFGPGTRLLVL.